What follows is one TCR beta chain and its context. Its antigen is undetermined. Germline V CDR1 and CDR2: MRHNA, SNTAGT. V was shortened by 2 bases and J by 7 bases, with 18 bases between the two germline ends. This CDR3 region has 16 residues. These data originate in a study of early stage breast cancer tumors. At the level of the study: Most invasive tumors, about 75% of the 16, were ER+/PR+/HER2-. Study outcomes and limitations: Functional markers like CD4, CD8 and FOXP3 were missed in bulk sequencing. Commonly generated sequences made up most enriched TCRB sequences shared between patients.

Each sample had two DNA replicates, roughly 0.48 ug blood or around 1.4 ug tissue. The protocol was immunoSEQ multiplex PCR, while the TCRdb copy is restricted to in-frame clones and leaves out a portion. The data contain about 6,000 clones, nearly 80% of them singletons. Sequencing was performed on normal breast tissue next to the tumor. The rearrangement joins TRBV6-4 to TRBJ2-1; weak D call: TRBD2 (6 bases). The origin of this receptor is a person between 65 and 80 years old with breast cancer. CDR3 loop: CASSDRGLAPRNEQFF. The CDR3 nucleotides read TGTGCCAGCAGTGACCGCGGTCTAGCGCCGCGGAATGAGCAGTTCTTC.